Sequencing of this T cell receptor (beta chain) was carried out in a study of blood T cell repertoires in COVID-19. TCRdb's copy holds only in-frame clones and misses some; the assay was immunoSEQ multiplex PCR. The table shows about 160,000 clones, with about 85% occurring only once. During active infection, Seattle patients enrolled and were then monitored through disease. V was trimmed by 2 bases and J by 6 bases, leaving 11 bases between them. Germline V CDR1 and CDR2: LGHNA, YSLEER. The CDR3 is 13 residues long. The gene calls are TRBV4-3 and TRBJ2-7; no clear D gene. The TCR sequence derives from a man aged 80 or over with COVID-19, enrolled during active disease. Sample: peripheral blood. The CDR3 loop reads CASSQTVLSEQYF. The DNA for the CDR3 is TGCGCCAGCAGCCAAACGGTGTTGAGCGAGCAGTACTTC.